This T cell receptor beta chain was sequenced during a study of cytomegalovirus exposure and HLA in healthy donors. Study-wide results and limits: A missense DCLRE1C variant was associated with V- and J-gene trimming of TCR beta chains in a later analysis, and an independent cohort replicated the association. When the data were analyzed later, several of the most significant clusters appeared to be linked to common viral pathogens.

A note on this clone: Antigen: not known.

PCR amplification relied on 60 Vbeta primers (plus 13 Jbeta primers). Measured with immunoSEQ multiplex PCR; TCRdb has only the in-frame clones, and not every one. The sample contains some 170,000 clones, over 80% of which appear only once. With 3 bases clipped from V and 1 base from J, the junction kept 9 bases outside the gene matches. There are 17 residues in the CDR3. Germline V gene sequence: CDR1 MDHEN, CDR2 SYDVKM. The sequenced material came from PBMCs. The sequence was obtained from a girl between 10 and 17 years old in good health and CMV-seropositive. V usage is TRBV28 and J usage is TRBJ1-1, with 9 nucleotides matching TRBD1. The CDR3: CASSFIQGAYENTEAFF. Written as DNA, the CDR3 is TGTGCCAGCAGTTTTATACAGGGGGCTTATGAGAACACTGAAGCTTTCTTT.